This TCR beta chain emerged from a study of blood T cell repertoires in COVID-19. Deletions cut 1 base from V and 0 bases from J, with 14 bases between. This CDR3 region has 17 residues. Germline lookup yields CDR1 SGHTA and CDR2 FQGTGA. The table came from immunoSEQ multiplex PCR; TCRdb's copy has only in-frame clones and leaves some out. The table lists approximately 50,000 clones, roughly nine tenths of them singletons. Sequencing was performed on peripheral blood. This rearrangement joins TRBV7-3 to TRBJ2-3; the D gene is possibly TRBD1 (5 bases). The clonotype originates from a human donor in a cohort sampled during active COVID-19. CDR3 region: CASSLRRGRTSTDTQYF. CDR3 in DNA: TGTGCCAGCAGCTTAAGGCGTGGCAGGACAAGCACAGATACGCAGTATTTT.